This TCR beta chain was captured in a study of response to subunit inactivated influenza vaccine. The study's findings and limits: The authors put forward the suggestion that each seasonal influenza vaccination may bring in only a limited number of new T cells.

With regard to this clonotype: The antigen remains undetermined.

V lost 2 bases and J lost 8, with 7 bases in between. Germline V gives CDR1 GTSNPN, CDR2 SVGIG (reference sequence). The CDR3 is made up of 11 amino acids. From the RT-PCR reads, TCRdb called clonotypes with MiXCR, one entry per CDR3 protein. The profile shows about 520,000 distinct CDR3 sequences, more than 7% of them singletons. The TCR originated in a man aged 50-75 years who received an inactivated influenza vaccine. Sequencing was performed on PBMCs from blood, taken 23 months after vaccination. V gene TRBV30 combines with J gene TRBJ2-1; no reliable D call. DNA for the CDR3: TGTGCCTGGAGTTTCGTTTATGAGCAGTTCTTC. Amino acids: CAWSFVYEQFF.